The 15 T cell receptor beta chains listed next were all sequenced from one sample in a study of blood T cell repertoires in COVID-19. Clones were sequenced by immunoSEQ multiplex PCR, and TCRdb holds only the in-frame ones, with some missing. The sample has about 190,000 clones; 78% are singletons. The sequencing input was peripheral blood. Receptor source: a woman at least 80 years old with active or convalescent COVID-19.

The CDR3 loop reads CASRESYEQYF. The CDR3 DNA reads as TGTGCCAGCAGGGAGAGTTACGAGCAGTACTTC. The chain links TRBV2 to TRBJ2-7; the D is unclear. CDR3 length: 11 residues. V dropped 6 bases and J dropped 4 bases, with 7 bases sitting between them. CDR1 is SNHLY, CDR2 FYNNEI, per germline.

The rearrangement uses TRBV18 and TRBJ1-6, with 7 bases fitting TRBD1. V lost 4 bases to trimming and J lost 8 bases; unmatched junction nucleotides: 5. The CDR3 sequence is 14 residues long. Germline lookup yields CDR1 KGHSH and CDR2 LQKENI. As DNA, the CDR3 is TGTGCCAGCTCACTTCAAGACAGGGATTCACCCCTCCACTTT. Protein product: CASSLQDRDSPLHF.

V usage is TRBV4-3 and J usage is TRBJ1-2, with 7 bases identical to TRBD1. V was clipped by 0 bases and J by 5 bases; unmatched bases: 15. This CDR3 region has 18 residues. Looked up from germline, CDR1 is LGHNA and CDR2 is YSLEER. CDR3 bases: TGCGCCAGCAGCCAAGAAATTTTATGGTCAGGGGGTCGGTATGGCTACACCTTC. Translated: CASSQEILWSGGRYGYTF.

This clone was seen more than once but under ten times. J is TRBJ2-7 and V is TRBV20-1, with 8 bases aligning to TRBD2. Unmatched junction bases numbered 7, after V lost 3 bases and J lost 3 bases. The CDR3 consists of 14 residues. Germline CDR1 DFQATT, CDR2 SNEGSKA (reference sequence). The CDR3, as DNA: TGCAGTGCTAGTCTGGCGGGGGGTGTCTACGAGCAGTACTTC. This encodes CSASLAGGVYEQYF.

The chain uses TRBV28 and TRBJ1-1, with TRBD1 identical over 9 bases. The CDR3 consists of 18 residues. Per germline, CDR1 MDHEN and CDR2 SYDVKM. With 7 bases clipped from V and 4 bases from J, the junction kept 19 bases outside the gene matches. The CDR3 reads CASNTGGGGTPGGTEAFF. The CDR3 DNA reads TGTGCCAGCAATACAGGGGGCGGAGGGACCCCTGGAGGCACTGAAGCTTTCTTT. Filled out from reference TRBV28 and TRBJ1-1, the complete variable domain reads DVKVTQSSRYLVKRTGEKVFLECVQDMDHENMFWYRQDPGLGLRLIYFSYDVKMKEKGDIPEGYSVSREKKERFSLILESASTNQTSMYLCASNTGGGGTPGGTEAFFGQGTRLTVV.

This clone was seen just once. This chain links TRBV10-1 with TRBJ2-3, with 10 bases lining up with TRBD2. With 8 bases clipped from V and 0 bases from J, the junction kept 20 bases outside the gene matches. The CDR3 contains 20 residues. Germline assignment: CDR1 WNHNN and CDR2 SYGVQD (reference sequence). Here the CDR3 reads CASPPFAVAGGKTSTDTQYF. The DNA of the CDR3 is TGCGCCAGCCCCCCCTTTGCGGTAGCGGGGGGTAAAACTAGCACAGATACGCAGTATTTT.

The chain combines TRBV28 with TRBJ2-5; the D is unclear. This CDR3 spans 13 amino acids. The germline gives CDR1 MDHEN, CDR2 SYDVKM. The V end lost 2 bases, the J end lost 4 bases, and 8 bases lay between the germline ends. CDR3 nucleotides: TGTGCCAGCAGTTTACCGGGTCGAGAGACCCAGTACTTC. Translating gives CASSLPGRETQYF.

Only one count was recorded for this clone. The V and J genes are TRBV6-5 and TRBJ1-4; the D gene is possibly TRBD1 (5 bases). The CDR3 consists of 14 residues. Trimming cost V 4 bases and J 6 bases, with 12 bases left between them. Germline CDR1 MNHEY, CDR2 SVGAGI. DNA for the CDR3: TGTGCCAGCAGTTTGTCAGGGTTTGATGAAAAACTGTTTTTT. Translating gives CASSLSGFDEKLFF.

The rearrangement joins TRBV6-5 to TRBJ2-3; no definite D call. The CDR3 totals 12 residues. The germline V gene has CDR1 MNHEY and CDR2 SVGAGI. V was shortened by 5 bases and J by 6 bases, with 9 bases between the two germline ends. The CDR3 here is CASSRHGDTQYF. As DNA, the CDR3 is TGTGCCAGCAGTCGCCACGGGGATACGCAGTATTTT.

The V gene is TRBV24-1, the J gene TRBJ2-1; D not certain. The CDR3 is 13 residues long. The V gene's germline CDR1 is KGHDR and CDR2 SFDVKD. V was shortened by 7 bases and J by 2 bases, with 8 bases between the two germline ends. The CDR3 region is CATRGSPYNEQFF. CDR3 sequence (DNA): TGTGCCACCAGGGGCAGCCCCTACAATGAGCAGTTCTTC.

This clone was counted a single time. The CDR3 reads CASNPTAYQETQYF. DNA for the CDR3: TGTGCCAGTAACCCGACAGCTTATCAAGAGACCCAGTACTTC. The V and J genes are TRBV19 and TRBJ2-5, with D maybe TRBD1 (5 bases). V lost 7 bases and J 2 bases, leaving 14 bases between the germline ends. The CDR3 loop spans 14 amino acids. Germline CDR1 reads LNHDA; CDR2 reads SQIVND (reference sequence). The variable domain in full, completed from reference TRBV19 and TRBJ2-5, reads DGGITQSPKYLFRKEGQNVTLSCEQNLNHDAMYWYRQDPGQGLRLIYYSQIVNDFQKGDIAEGYSVSREKKESFPLTVTSAQKNPTAFYLCASNPTAYQETQYFGPGTRLLVL.

This clone was counted a single time. V usage is TRBV19 and J usage is TRBJ1-2; 7 nucleotides match TRBD1. With 1 base clipped from V and 8 bases from J, the junction kept 16 bases outside the gene matches. Germline V gives CDR1 LNHDA, CDR2 SQIVND (reference sequence). This CDR3 has 17 amino acids. CDR3 amino acids: CASSIGYQEGGAWGYTF. CDR3 sequence (DNA): TGTGCCAGTAGTATAGGATATCAAGAAGGGGGCGCGTGGGGCTACACCTTC.

The chain is built from TRBV7-9 and TRBJ1-6; TRBD1 might be the D (5 bases). V lost 5 bases to trimming and J lost 13 bases, with 21 bases between them. The CDR3 consists of 15 residues. The germline V gene has CDR1 SEHNR and CDR2 FQNEAQ (reference sequence). CDR3 sequence reads: CASSEGLAHGSPLHF. CDR3 nucleotides: TGTGCCAGCAGCGAGGGACTCGCCCACGGGAGTCCCCTCCACTTT.

The V call is TRBV25-1, the J call TRBJ2-7; 7 bases map to TRBD1. V trimming: 7 bases; J trimming: 1 base; junction bases outside the gene matches: 7. The germline V gene has CDR1 MGHDK and CDR2 SYGVNS. CDR3 length equals 14 residues. The CDR3 DNA reads TGTGCCAGCATGGGACCGACAGGGTCCTACGAGCAGTACTTC. This gives the protein CASMGPTGSYEQYF.

This sequence joins TRBV6-2 or TRBV6-3 and TRBJ2-7, with D possibly TRBD1 on 6 matching bases. The V gene lost 2 bases and the J gene lost 1 base, with 15 bases spanning the gap. The germline V gene encodes CDR1 MNHEY and CDR2 SVGEGT. The CDR3 extends over 16 amino acids. The CDR3 DNA sequence: TGTGCCAGCAGTTACCCCTCGGGACAACTATCCTACGAGCAGTACTTC. Translation gives CASSYPSGQLSYEQYF.